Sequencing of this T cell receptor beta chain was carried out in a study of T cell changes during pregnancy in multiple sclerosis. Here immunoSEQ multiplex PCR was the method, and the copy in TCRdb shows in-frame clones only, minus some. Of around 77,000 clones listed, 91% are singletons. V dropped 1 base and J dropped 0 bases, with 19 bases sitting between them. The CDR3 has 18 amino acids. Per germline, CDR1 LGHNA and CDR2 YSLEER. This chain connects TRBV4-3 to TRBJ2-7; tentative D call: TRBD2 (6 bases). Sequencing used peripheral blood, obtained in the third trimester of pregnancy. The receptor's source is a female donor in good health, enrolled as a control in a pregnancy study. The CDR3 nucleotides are TGCGCCAGCAGCCAAGGATGGAGGAGGGCAGGCTTCTCCTACGAGCAGTACTTC. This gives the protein CASSQGWRRAGFSYEQYF.